This TCR beta chain is drawn from a study of shared clonotypes between healthy human individuals. On the study more broadly: Per donor, three plates held CD4 naive cells, three held CD4 memory, two held CD8 naive and one held CD8 memory.

Study conclusions and caveats: Only blood samples were collected, and tissue repertoires likely differ. Larger estimated richness was generally recorded for naive subsets relative to memory subsets.

This clone showed up just once. Its antigen is as yet unknown. This same CDR3 is encoded by further DNA sequences in the sample. Looked up from germline, CDR1 is SGHRS and CDR2 is YFSETQ. The CDR3 consists of 14 residues. V lost 0 bases, J lost 2 bases, and 8 bases lay in between. Every subset's genomic DNA went evenly onto several immunoSEQ plates. The assay was immunoSEQ multiplex PCR, and TCRdb's table has in-frame clones only and misses some. This repertoire shows millions of clones, about 92% found once; its top ten account for 0.35% to 0.45%. The rearrangement joins TRBV5-1 to TRBJ1-1, with D tentatively TRBD1 (5 bases). Specimen: naive CD4+ T cells from PBMCs. Regarding subset: CD45RA+ positively selected. The origin of this receptor is a man younger than 35 in good health. Some clones in this sample may be carry-over from other donors' samples. The CDR3 here is CASSLDGGNTEAFF. CDR3 sequence (DNA): TGCGCCAGCAGCTTGGACGGGGGTAACACTGAAGCTTTCTTT.